This T cell receptor beta chain was sequenced in a study of T cell repertoires in cytomegalovirus infection. Study summary: Indicated by public TCR beta signatures were CMV infection and matching HLA type.

This clonotype appeared a few times. What it binds is not known. TCRdb called the reads again in MiXCR, with one record for every CDR3 protein. The sample records 450,000 to 650,000 distinct CDR3 sequences, over 35% being singletons. Trimming left V 6 bases short and J 3 bases short, with 18 bases between. The germline gives CDR1 SSHAT, CDR2 FNYEAQ (reference sequence). The CDR3 extends over 16 amino acids. The TCR was taken from a human donor in good health (CMV status not recorded). Some clones in this sample may be carry-over from other donors' samples. Here the sequenced sample was cultured PBMCs, taken from culture after CMV antigen stimulation. This chain links TRBV7-7 with TRBJ2-1; D possibly matches TRBD1 or TRBD2 (5 bases each). The CDR3 DNA follows: TGTGCCAGCAGGCAGGACTCACGTGGGGGCTACAATGAGCAGTTCTTC. Its protein product is CASRQDSRGGYNEQFF. The full variable domain, in which reference TRBV7-7 and TRBJ2-1 provide the parts outside the CDR3, is GAGVSQSPRYKVTKRGQDVTLRCDPISSHATLYWYQQALGQGPEFLTYFNYEAQPDKSGLPSDRFSAERPEGSISTLTIQRTEQRDSAMYRCASRQDSRGGYNEQFFGPGTRLTVL.